These 7 T cell receptor beta chains came from one sample sequenced in a study of human T cells and chemical hapten exposure (dated by TCRdb to the early 2020s). The protocol used for the library was RACE. Sequenced using a NextSeq 500. TCRdb ran its own pipeline on the public reads, namely fastp trimming at Q25 and MiXCR clone calling, and kept in-frame beta chains. Rows merge per CDR3 protein into single entries with the most common DNA and genes. This sample has 73,000 or so distinct CDR3 sequences in its table, and over 6.5% of those were observed once. The ten largest clones capture about 3.5% of the sample. The label giving this sample's time point can be read as: patch test 2, 6 weeks after DPC sensitization. The treatment or condition label, as the study defines it: therapeutic diphenylcyclopropenone sensitization with weekly scalp DPC. Sequencing used whole blood, obtained in connection with sensitization to the hapten diphenylcyclopropenone (DPC). The receptors were gathered from a woman aged 45-60 years with alopecia areata. Some clones in this sample may be carry-over from other donors' samples.

There are a few counts of this clonotype. The gene calls are TRBV5-1 and TRBJ2-1; 7 nucleotides match TRBD2. The CDR3 length is 16 residues. Germline-derived CDR1 and CDR2 are SGHRS and YFSETQ. V was pared by 1 base and J by 5 bases, with 9 bases of the junction left unmatched. The CDR3 DNA follows: TGCGCCAGCAGCTTGCGAACCGGGACTACCAACAATGAGCAGTTCTTC. It translates to CASSLRTGTTNNEQFF.

This rearrangement joins TRBV7-9 to TRBJ2-7; 8 bases line up with TRBD2. The germline V gene has CDR1 SEHNR and CDR2 FQNEAQ (reference sequence). V lost 3 bases, J lost 6 bases, and 13 bases stayed unmatched. CDR3 length: 16 amino acids. The CDR3 sequence is CASSFSAGTSFSEQYF. Written as DNA, the CDR3 is TGTGCCAGCAGCTTCTCCGCCGGGACTAGTTTCTCCGAGCAGTACTTC.

This clonotype was detected only a few times. V is TRBV6-1 and J is TRBJ1-3; D not resolved. Trimming took 1 base from V and 0 from J, leaving 1 base between them. Germline loops: CDR1 MNHNS, CDR2 SASEGT. CDR3 size: 13 residues. The CDR3, as DNA: TGTGCCAGCAGTGAAGGCTCTGGAAACACCATATATTTT. It is translated as CASSEGSGNTIYF.

There are a few counts of this clonotype. The chain couples TRBV6-6 to TRBJ2-3, with D tentatively TRBD1 (8 bases). Trimming shortened V by 7 bases and J by 3 bases, and 17 bases separated the two germline ends. The CDR3 has 15 amino acids. Germline CDR1 and CDR2: MNHNY and SVGAGI (reference sequence). The chain's CDR3 is CASTPVQGGTDTQYF. CDR3 coding DNA: TGTGCCAGCACCCCGGTACAGGGGGGGACAGATACGCAGTATTTT.

Here the CDR3 DNA reads TGTGCCAGCAGTCGGGGACTAGCGGGAGTTAGAGAGCAGTACTTC. This translates into CASSRGLAGVREQYF. The genes are TRBV12-3 or TRBV12-4 and TRBJ2-7, with 14 bases matching TRBD2. The CDR3 contains 15 residues. The junction had 7 bases not matched to a gene; V was cut back by 5 bases and J by 7 bases.

The V gene is TRBV24-1, the J gene TRBJ2-7; no firm D call. Trimming stripped 9 bases from V and 0 bases from J, with 11 bases between. The germline CDR1 and CDR2 sequences are KGHDR and SFDVKD. The CDR3 totals 13 residues. CDR3: CATEDAYSYEQYF. Written as DNA, the CDR3 is TGTGCCACCGAGGACGCTTACTCCTACGAGCAGTACTTC.

The chain has TRBV29-1 and TRBJ2-7; D might be TRBD1 (5 bases). Trimming left V 4 bases short and J 4 bases short, with 8 bases between. This CDR3 contains 11 residues. CDR1 and CDR2 from the germline V gene are SQVTM and ANQGSEA. The CDR3 DNA is TGCAGCGTTGGCAGGGATTACGAGCAGTACTTC. Translation gives CSVGRDYEQYF.